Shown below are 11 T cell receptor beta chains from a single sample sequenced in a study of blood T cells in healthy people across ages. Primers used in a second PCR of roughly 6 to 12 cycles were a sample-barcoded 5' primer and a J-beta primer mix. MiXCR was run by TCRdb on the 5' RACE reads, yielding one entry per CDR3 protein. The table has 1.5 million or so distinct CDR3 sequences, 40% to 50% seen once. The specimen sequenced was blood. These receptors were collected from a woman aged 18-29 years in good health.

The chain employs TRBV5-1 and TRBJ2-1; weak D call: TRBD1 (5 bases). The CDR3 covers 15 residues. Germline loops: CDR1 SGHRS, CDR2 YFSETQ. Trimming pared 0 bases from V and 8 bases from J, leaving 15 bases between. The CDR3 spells CASSLDRSREDEQFF. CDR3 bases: TGCGCCAGCAGCTTGGACAGGTCTCGAGAGGATGAGCAGTTCTTC.

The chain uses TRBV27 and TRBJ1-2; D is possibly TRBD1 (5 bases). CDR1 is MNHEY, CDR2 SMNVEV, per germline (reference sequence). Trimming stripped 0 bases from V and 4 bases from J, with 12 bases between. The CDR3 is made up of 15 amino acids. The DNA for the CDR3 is TGTGCCAGCAGTTTATCGTGGGGGGTAGGCTATGGCTACACCTTC. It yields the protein CASSLSWGVGYGYTF.

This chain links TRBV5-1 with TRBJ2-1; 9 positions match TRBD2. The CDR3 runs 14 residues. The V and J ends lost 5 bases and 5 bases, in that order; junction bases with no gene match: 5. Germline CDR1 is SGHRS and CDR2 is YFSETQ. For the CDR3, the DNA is TGCGCCAGCAGGTCCGGGACTAGCAACAATGAGCAGTTCTTC. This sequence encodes CASRSGTSNNEQFF.

The CDR3 is CASSYSELQGVGELFF. The CDR3 DNA reads as TGTGCCAGCAGTTACTCGGAGCTACAGGGAGTCGGGGAGCTGTTTTTT. The gene calls are TRBV6-5 and TRBJ2-2; D possibly corresponds to TRBD1 (6 bases). V was cut by 0 bases and J by 7 bases, with 15 bases left in between. Germline V lookup: CDR1 MNHEY, CDR2 SVGAGI. The CDR3 length is 16 residues.

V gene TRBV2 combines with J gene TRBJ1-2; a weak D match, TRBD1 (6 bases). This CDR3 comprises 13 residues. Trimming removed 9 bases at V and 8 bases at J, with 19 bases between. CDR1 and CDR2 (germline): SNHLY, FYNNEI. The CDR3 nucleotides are TGTGCCAGACCGAACAGGGTGTCGGGGGGCTACACCTTC. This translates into CARPNRVSGGYTF.

The CDR3 protein is CASSVSGGDYEQYF. DNA for the CDR3: TGTGCCAGCAGCGTTAGCGGGGGGGACTACGAGCAGTACTTC. This chain links TRBV9 with TRBJ2-7, with TRBD2 identical over 11 bases. The germline V gene encodes CDR1 SGDLS and CDR2 YYNGEE. CDR3 length: 14 residues. Trimming at V came to 2 bases and at J to 3 bases, leaving 1 base not matched to a gene.

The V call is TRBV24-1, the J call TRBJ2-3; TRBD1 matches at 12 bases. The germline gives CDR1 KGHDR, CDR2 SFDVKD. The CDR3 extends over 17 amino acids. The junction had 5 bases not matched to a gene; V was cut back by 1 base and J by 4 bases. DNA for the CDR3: TGTGCCACCAGTGATTTCTATGGGACAGGGGGCGCAGATACGCAGTATTTT. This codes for CATSDFYGTGGADTQYF.

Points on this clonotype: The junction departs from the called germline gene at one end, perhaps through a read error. This CDR3 is CSVRDHSPGQRVSNQPQHF. CDR3 nucleotides: TGCAGTGTTAGAGACCACTCCCCCGGACAGCGAGTCTCCAATCAGCCCCAGCATTTT. The chain uses TRBV20-1 and TRBJ1-5; possibly TRBD1 for D (6 bases). In germline, CDR1 is DFQATT, CDR2 SNEGSKA (reference sequence). This CDR3 has 19 amino acids.

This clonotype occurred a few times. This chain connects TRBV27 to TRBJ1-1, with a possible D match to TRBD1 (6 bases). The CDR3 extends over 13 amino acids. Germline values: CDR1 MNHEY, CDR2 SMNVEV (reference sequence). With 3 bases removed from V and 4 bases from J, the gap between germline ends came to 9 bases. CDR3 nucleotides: TGTGCCAGCAGTTTCAGGGGATCCACTGAAGCTTTCTTT. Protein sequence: CASSFRGSTEAFF.

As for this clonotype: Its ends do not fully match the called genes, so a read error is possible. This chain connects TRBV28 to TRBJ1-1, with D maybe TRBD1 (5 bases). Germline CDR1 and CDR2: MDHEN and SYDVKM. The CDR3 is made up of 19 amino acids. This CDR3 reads CASSWAGTMRDDMNAEAFF. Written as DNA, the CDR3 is TGTGCCAGCAGTTGGGCAGGGACTATGCGGGATGACATGAACGCTGAAGCTTTCTTT.

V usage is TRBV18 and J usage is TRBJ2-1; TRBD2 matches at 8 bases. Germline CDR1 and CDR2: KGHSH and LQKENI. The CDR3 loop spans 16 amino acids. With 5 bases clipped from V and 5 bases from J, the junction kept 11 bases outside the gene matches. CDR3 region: CASSTLASGQDNEQFF. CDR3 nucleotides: TGTGCCAGCTCAACCCTCGCTAGCGGGCAAGACAATGAGCAGTTCTTC.